This T cell receptor beta chain came from a study of beta chain features in type 1 diabetes. Study as a whole: Investigators examined some 100,000,000 sorted cells across all samples.

This clone was seen once. The antigen remains unidentified. CD45RO/CCR7/CD25/CD127/CD95/CD27 staining was used to isolate CD4+ naive, central memory, regulatory and stem cell-like memory cells by sorting. The entirety of the isolated RNA underwent reverse transcription, so expressed TCRB transcripts were sequenced. Clones were read by immunoSEQ multiplex PCR, and TCRdb kept only the in-frame ones, dropping some. Here the sample spans over 40,000 clones, over 50% being singletons. This CDR3 has 15 residues. With 1 base clipped from V and 4 bases from J, the junction kept 5 bases outside the gene matches. Germline values: CDR1 SGHTA, CDR2 FQGNSA. Study-wide results and caveats: Moderate yet significant TCRB CDR3 shortening was seen in Type 1 diabetes patients in all four CD4+ subsets. Naive, central memory and Treg TCRB repertoires appeared more alike in patients than in healthy donors.

The TCR originated in a woman aged 18-29 years in good health. This chain connects TRBV7-2 to TRBJ1-2; 8 bases align to TRBD1. Sample: Tregs from blood. Written as DNA, the CDR3 is TGTGCCAGCAGCTTAGGGACAGGGTTCTCCTATGGCTACACCTTC. Its protein product is CASSLGTGFSYGYTF.